Following are 10 T cell receptor beta chains from one sample sequenced in a study of human T cells and chemical hapten exposure. This sample's time point: patch test 2, 6 weeks after DPC sensitization. Treatment defined: therapeutic diphenylcyclopropenone sensitization with weekly scalp DPC. TCRdb passed the RACE reads through MiXCR, listing each CDR3 protein once. The sample carries more than 70,000 distinct CDR3 sequences, 9.5% to 13% recorded once. This specimen was whole blood, taken in connection with sensitization to the hapten diphenylcyclopropenone (DPC). The receptors here all came from a man between 18 and 35 years old with alopecia areata. Some clones in this sample may be carry-over from other donors' samples.

The J gene is TRBJ1-1, the V gene TRBV20-1; the D gene is possibly TRBD1 (5 bases). Germline V lookup: CDR1 DFQATT, CDR2 SNEGSKA (reference sequence). V lost 6 bases and J lost 3, with 11 bases in between. The length of the CDR3 is 12 residues. CDR3 region: CSATRAHTEAFF. The CDR3 DNA reads TGCAGTGCCACCAGGGCTCACACTGAAGCTTTCTTT.

There are a few counts of this clonotype. The chain employs TRBV6-5 and TRBJ1-5; D is perhaps TRBD1 (6 bases). Germline lookup yields CDR1 MNHEY and CDR2 SVGAGI. This CDR3 has 15 residues. Trimming left V 6 bases short and J 0 bases short, with 12 bases between. The CDR3 spells CASRGTRYSNQPQHF. Written as DNA, the CDR3 is TGTGCCAGCAGGGGGACAAGATATAGCAATCAGCCCCAGCATTTT.

This clonotype was counted many times. The chain is built from TRBV7-2 and TRBJ1-2; tentatively, D is TRBD1 (6 bases). The germline V gene encodes CDR1 SGHTA and CDR2 FQGNSA. This CDR3 comprises 13 residues. The V and J ends lost 3 bases and 6 bases respectively, with 11 bases between them. CDR3 sequence reads: CASSFRQADGYTF. The CDR3 DNA is TGTGCCAGCAGCTTCCGACAGGCAGATGGCTACACCTTC.

Only a few counts were recorded for this clonotype. The J gene is TRBJ1-4, the V gene TRBV5-1; D unresolved. The CDR3 is 13 amino acids. Germline V CDR1 and CDR2: SGHRS, YFSETQ. V lost 3 bases to trimming and J lost 0 bases, with 3 bases between them. Here the CDR3 DNA reads TGCGCCAGCAGCTGGGCAACTAATGAAAAACTGTTTTTT. This encodes CASSWATNEKLFF. Drawing the rest from reference TRBV5-1 and TRBJ1-4, the complete variable domain is KAGVTQTPRYLIKTRGQQVTLSCSPISGHRSVSWYQQTPGQGLQFLFEYFSETQRNKGNFPGRFSGRQFSNSRSEMNVSTLELGDSALYLCASSWATNEKLFFGSGTQLSVL.

In its sample, this clonotype was seen many times. V gene TRBV4-3 combines with J gene TRBJ1-2; 7 positions agree with TRBD1. V was pared by 1 base and J by 6 bases, with 5 bases of the junction left unmatched. This CDR3 has 14 residues. Germline values: CDR1 LGHNA, CDR2 YSLEER. Here the CDR3 DNA reads TGCGCCAGCAGCCAAGGCCGGCAGGGGGATGGCTACACCTTC. Protein sequence: CASSQGRQGDGYTF.

This clonotype was counted ten times or more. V is TRBV11-2 and J is TRBJ2-7, with 8 bases fitting TRBD1. The CDR3 sequence is 17 residues long. Per germline, CDR1 SGHAT and CDR2 FQNNGV. Trimming took 5 bases from V and 5 from J; bases not matched to a gene: 17. The CDR3 here is CASSPNLPSRGLNEQYF. The DNA of the CDR3 is TGTGCCAGCAGCCCTAACCTCCCCAGCAGGGGGCTTAACGAGCAGTACTTC. The full variable domain, completed using reference TRBV11-2 and TRBJ2-7, is EAGVAQSPRYKIIEKRQSVAFWCNPISGHATLYWYQQILGQGPKLLIQFQNNGVVDDSQLPKDRFSAERLKGVDSTLKIQPAKLEDSAVYLCASSPNLPSRGLNEQYFGPGTRLTVT.

This clonotype has just a few counts. V is TRBV27 and J is TRBJ2-6; 11 nucleotides match TRBD1. Germline loops: CDR1 MNHEY, CDR2 SMNVEV (reference sequence). With V trimmed by 6 bases and J by 1 base, 11 bases remained unmatched. The CDR3 runs 19 residues. CDR3 DNA: TGTGCCAGCAGCGCGAAGGACAGGGGGCCCAATTCTGGGGCCAACGTCCTGACTTTC. The encoded protein is CASSAKDRGPNSGANVLTF.

In this sample, this clonotype turned up many times. The V gene is TRBV7-6, the J gene TRBJ1-2; maybe TRBD1 (6 bases). Germline CDR1 reads SGHVS; CDR2 reads FNYEAQ. CDR3 size: 13 residues. The germline V and J ends were trimmed by 3 bases and 4 bases, with 9 bases remaining between them. The CDR3 DNA sequence: TGTGCCAGCAGCTTTTTCAGGGGCTATGGCTACACCTTC. Amino acid sequence: CASSFFRGYGYTF. Looking up the rest from reference TRBV7-6 and TRBJ1-2 gives the full variable domain: GAGVSQSPRYKVTKRGQDVALRCDPISGHVSLYWYRQALGQGPEFLTYFNYEAQQDKSGLPNDRFSAERPEGSISTLTIQRTEQRDSAMYRCASSFFRGYGYTFGSGTRLTVV.

This clonotype was seen more than once but under ten times. This sequence joins TRBV6-1 and TRBJ1-6, with 9 bases identical to TRBD1. The germline V gene encodes CDR1 MNHNS and CDR2 SASEGT. CDR3 length: 15 residues. Unmatched junction bases numbered 4, after V lost 1 base and J lost 9 bases. This CDR3 reads CASSEGTGEGSPLHF. The CDR3 bases are TGTGCCAGCAGTGAAGGGACAGGGGAGGGTTCACCCCTCCACTTT.

The chain carries TRBV4-1 and TRBJ2-5; TRBD2 might be the D (6 bases). In germline, CDR1 is MGHRA, CDR2 YSYEKL. This CDR3 contains 15 residues. The V end lost 2 bases, the J end lost 7 bases, and 17 bases lay between the germline ends. CDR3 nucleotide sequence: TGCGCCAGCAGCCAACCGGCCAGAGGGCGGGGGACCCAGTACTTC. Its protein is CASSQPARGRGTQYF.